A single sample is the source of the 4 T cell receptor beta chains below, sequenced in a study of memory CD4+ T cells and cytomegalovirus serostatus. The sort gate was single viable CD3+CD4+CD8-CD45RO+ cells for memory CD4+ T cells. Repertoires were generated with immunoSEQ multiplex PCR, while TCRdb's copy carries only in-frame clones and drops some. The repertoire consists of approximately 50,000 clones, with 78% occurring once and the leading ten covering over 0.5%. The sequenced sample was memory CD4+ T cells from blood. The receptors were gathered from an adult in good health and CMV-seronegative.

In DNA, the CDR3 is TGTGCCAGCAGCTTATTCCTCTCAGATCAGCCCCAGCATTTT. Protein product: CASSLFLSDQPQHF. V and J are TRBV7-2 and TRBJ1-5; D ambiguous. V gave up 2 bases and J gave up 5 bases, with 10 bases separating them. Germline assignment: CDR1 SGHTA and CDR2 FQGNSA. The CDR3 is 14 residues long.

This chain joins TRBV30 and TRBJ2-7, with D perhaps assigned TRBD1 or TRBD2 (5 bases each). CDR3 size: 13 residues. V lost 5 bases, J lost 4 bases, and 15 bases lay in between. Germline V gives CDR1 GTSNPN, CDR2 SVGIG (reference sequence). The chain's CDR3 is CAWGARRFYEQYF. The CDR3 nucleotides are TGTGCCTGGGGGGCTCGGAGGTTTTACGAGCAGTACTTC.

This sequence joins TRBV30 and TRBJ1-3; a possible D gene is TRBD1 (6 bases). The CDR3 covers 15 residues. Trimming left V 0 bases short and J 0 bases short, with 9 bases between. Germline CDR1 and CDR2: GTSNPN and SVGIG (reference sequence). The CDR3 here is CAWSVGGRSGNTIYF. The CDR3 nucleotides are TGTGCCTGGAGTGTAGGGGGGCGCTCTGGAAACACCATATATTTT.

The chain joins TRBV5-1 to TRBJ2-1, with no clear D. V was clipped by 2 bases and J by 6 bases, with 12 bases between them. CDR3 size: 14 residues. Germline CDR1 reads SGHRS; CDR2 reads YFSETQ. CDR3: CASSFGPGLNEQFF. The DNA of the CDR3 is TGCGCCAGCAGCTTCGGACCTGGTCTCAATGAGCAGTTCTTC.